This T cell receptor (beta chain) was retrieved from a study of blood T cell repertoires in COVID-19. Whole-study context: The origin of the acute and convalescent COVID-19 samples was the United States, Italy and Spain.

TCRdb keeps only in-frame clones here, not all; method: immunoSEQ multiplex PCR. The repertoire has 250,000 to 400,000 clones, approximately 88% of them found once; the top ten carry 1.5% to 2%. In this sample, this clone turned up once. Trimming stripped 1 base from V and 6 bases from J, with 11 bases between. This CDR3 has 15 amino acids. Germline CDR1 is SGHRS and CDR2 is YFSETQ. It was during active infection that Seattle patients were enrolled and then longitudinally followed. Sequencing used peripheral blood. The source is a woman in her thirties with COVID-19, enrolled during active disease. This rearrangement joins TRBV5-1 to TRBJ1-6; D is unclear. This chain's CDR3 is CASSLNVLLNSPLHF. The CDR3 nucleotides are TGCGCCAGCAGCTTGAACGTACTTCTTAATTCACCCCTCCACTTT.